Below are 14 T cell receptor beta chains sequenced from a single sample in a study of T cell responses to AZD1222 COVID-19 vaccine (dated by TCRdb to 2020 to 2023). What this sample's time point label stands for: baseline before first vaccination. The library was built by means of the immunoSEQ multiplex PCR assay. TCRdb provides this immuneACCESS table in a form limited to in-frame rearrangements. Some clones are lacking; in checked studies, under half of them reflect an unresolved V gene, and why the rest are absent is not known. For this sample there are 150,000 to 180,000 clones; about 85% appear just once. Jointly, the top ten make up 2.5% to 4% of the sample. The sample was peripheral blood, taken on day 0 of AZD1222 vaccination. All receptors derive from an adult in good health.

This sequence joins TRBV19 and TRBJ1-6; D is possibly TRBD1 (5 bases). Trimming removed 5 bases at V and 6 bases at J, with 17 bases between. The germline V gene encodes CDR1 LNHDA and CDR2 SQIVND (reference sequence). This CDR3 comprises 16 residues. CDR3 sequence: CASSGGITSLNSPLHF. The DNA for the CDR3 is TGTGCCAGTAGTGGGGGAATAACCAGTCTTAATTCACCCCTCCACTTT.

The gene calls are TRBV4-3 and TRBJ1-6; D is unclear. The CDR3 extends over 15 amino acids. CDR1 is LGHNA, CDR2 YSLEER, per germline. The ends were cut back, 2 bases at V and 6 bases at J, with 11 bases in the middle. The CDR3 sequence: CASSQSVSINSPLHF. CDR3 in DNA: TGCGCCAGCAGCCAAAGCGTGTCAATTAATTCACCCCTCCACTTT.

About this clone itself: In the same sample, other DNA sequences code for this CDR3. This chain links TRBV19 with TRBJ1-1; D not certain. V was cut by 7 bases and J by 1 base, with 10 bases left in between. The CDR3 is 13 amino acids. Germline loops: CDR1 LNHDA, CDR2 SQIVND (reference sequence). CDR3 coding DNA: TGTGCCAGTACCCCTCGCGAGAACACTGAAGCTTTCTTT. Its protein is CASTPRENTEAFF.

The V and J genes are TRBV7-9 and TRBJ1-1, with a possible D match to TRBD1 (5 bases). This CDR3 is 15 amino acids long. The V gene lost 2 bases and the J gene lost 8 bases, with 18 bases spanning the gap. Per the germline V gene, CDR1 is SEHNR and CDR2 is FQNEAQ (reference sequence). The CDR3 reads CASSLLSRGSQEAFF. CDR3 coding DNA: TGTGCCAGCAGCTTACTTTCACGGGGCAGCCAGGAAGCTTTCTTT.

This chain connects TRBV7-3 to TRBJ2-3; D unresolved. Per the germline V gene, CDR1 is SGHTA and CDR2 is FQGTGA. The V end was cut by 3 bases, the J end by 2 bases, with 6 bases between. This CDR3 has 13 amino acids. The CDR3 loop is CASSFGPTDTQYF. DNA for the CDR3: TGTGCCAGCAGCTTCGGGCCCACAGATACGCAGTATTTT.

The rearrangement joins TRBV7-2 to TRBJ2-3; 10 positions match TRBD2. Trimming took 2 bases from V and 2 from J; bases not matched to a gene: 7. Germline-derived CDR1 and CDR2 are SGHTA and FQGNSA. The CDR3 spans 17 residues. CDR3 sequence reads: CASSLPLAGEYTDTQYF. Written as DNA, the CDR3 is TGTGCCAGCAGCTTACCCCTAGCGGGGGAGTACACAGATACGCAGTATTTT.

V and J are TRBV28 and TRBJ1-2, with a weak D call TRBD1 (6 bases). The CDR3 has 13 residues. Trimming took off 4 bases at V and 2 bases at J, with 8 bases between the two ends. The V gene's germline CDR1 is MDHEN and CDR2 SYDVKM. CDR3 sequence: CASSSDRNYGYTF. Written as DNA, the CDR3 is TGTGCCAGCAGTTCAGACAGGAACTATGGCTACACCTTC.

The CDR3 loop reads CASSRRDRGVNEQFF. CDR3 DNA: TGTGCCAGCAGCCGGCGGGACAGGGGAGTAAATGAGCAGTTCTTC. V is TRBV5-6 and J is TRBJ2-1; 10 bases agree with TRBD1. J was trimmed by 7 bases and V by 4 bases; bases with no gene match: 8. Looked up from germline, CDR1 is SGHDT and CDR2 is YYEEEE. There are 15 residues in the CDR3.

Only one count was recorded for this clone. The chain combines TRBV10-2 with TRBJ1-1; D is unclear. With 4 bases removed from V and 1 base from J, the gap between germline ends came to 7 bases. CDR3 length: 13 residues. Germline values: CDR1 WSHSY, CDR2 SAAADI. The CDR3 is CASSGDENTEAFF. CDR3 coding DNA: TGCGCCAGCAGTGGGGATGAGAACACTGAAGCTTTCTTT.

The V call is TRBV6-5, the J call TRBJ2-7, with D maybe TRBD2 (6 bases). Germline V gives CDR1 MNHEY, CDR2 SVGAGI. The germline V and J ends were trimmed by 0 bases and 2 bases, with 11 bases remaining between them. This CDR3 has 15 amino acids. CDR3 nucleotide sequence: TGTGCCAGCAGTTACTCCTATCGGGGGACCTACGAGCAGTACTTC. Its protein product is CASSYSYRGTYEQYF.

The chain recombines TRBV21-1 with TRBJ2-5; the D segment call TRBD1 is taken from the table without a DNA check. TRBV21-1 has pseudogene status. The CDR3 is 16 residues long. In DNA, the CDR3 is TGTGCCAGCAGCAGGAGGGGACAGGTCCACAAAGAGACCCAGTACTTC. Its protein product is CASSRRGQVHKETQYF.

CDR3 nucleotides: TGTGCCAGCAGTGAAAGACAGGGAACTAATGAAAAACTGTTTTTT. The encoded protein is CASSERQGTNEKLFF. The gene calls are TRBV2 and TRBJ1-4; 7 nucleotides match TRBD1. The germline V gene encodes CDR1 SNHLY and CDR2 FYNNEI. J gave up 1 base and V 2 bases, and 1 base lay outside the gene matches. There are 15 residues in the CDR3.

This chain links TRBV7-9 with TRBJ2-5, with D perhaps assigned TRBD1 or TRBD2 (5 bases each). Deletions cut 1 base from V and 5 bases from J, with 11 bases between. The CDR3 length is 14 residues. In germline, CDR1 is SEHNR, CDR2 FQNEAQ (reference sequence). CDR3: CASSLVGGRETQYF. The DNA for the CDR3 is TGTGCCAGCAGCTTAGTTGGGGGACGGGAGACCCAGTACTTC.

The V call is TRBV5-6, the J call TRBJ1-2; D gene uncertain. The V gene lost 4 bases and the J gene lost 8 bases, with 15 bases spanning the gap. CDR3 length: 13 amino acids. CDR1 is SGHDT, CDR2 YYEEEE, per germline. The CDR3 DNA sequence: TGTGCCAGCAGCAGTCCGGCGGGCTGGGGCTACACCTTC. Translated: CASSSPAGWGYTF.